A few counts support the clone carrying this TCR beta chain. Its cognate antigen is unknown. The record originates from a study of beta chain features in type 1 diabetes. The authors sorted CD4+ naive, central memory, regulatory and stem cell-like memory cells via CD45RO/CCR7/CD25/CD127/CD95/CD27. Purity of each sorted population was above 98%. cDNA synthesis used the whole RNA isolate, giving expressed TCRB sequences. Sequenced by immunoSEQ multiplex PCR; TCRdb stores in-frame clones only, minus some. The table includes 300,000 to 400,000 clones, over 9% detected once. The V end lost 2 bases, the J end lost 4 bases, and 15 bases lay between the germline ends. Germline V lookup: CDR1 SGHTA, CDR2 FQGTGA. The CDR3 covers 16 residues. Study-level points and caveats: Within each of all four CD4+ subsets, Type 1 diabetes patients had TCRB CDR3s that were moderately but significantly shorter. Sequencing the cDNA could make cells with high TCR expression show up more than they should.

The TCR was taken from a man aged 25 to 40 with type 1 diabetes. Sequenced input: central memory CD4+ T cells from blood. V is TRBV7-3 and J is TRBJ2-1; D tentatively reads TRBD1 or TRBD2 (5 bases each). The CDR3 reads CASSLLAVGEYNEQFF. The CDR3 DNA follows: TGTGCCAGCAGCTTACTAGCTGTAGGGGAATACAATGAGCAGTTCTTC.